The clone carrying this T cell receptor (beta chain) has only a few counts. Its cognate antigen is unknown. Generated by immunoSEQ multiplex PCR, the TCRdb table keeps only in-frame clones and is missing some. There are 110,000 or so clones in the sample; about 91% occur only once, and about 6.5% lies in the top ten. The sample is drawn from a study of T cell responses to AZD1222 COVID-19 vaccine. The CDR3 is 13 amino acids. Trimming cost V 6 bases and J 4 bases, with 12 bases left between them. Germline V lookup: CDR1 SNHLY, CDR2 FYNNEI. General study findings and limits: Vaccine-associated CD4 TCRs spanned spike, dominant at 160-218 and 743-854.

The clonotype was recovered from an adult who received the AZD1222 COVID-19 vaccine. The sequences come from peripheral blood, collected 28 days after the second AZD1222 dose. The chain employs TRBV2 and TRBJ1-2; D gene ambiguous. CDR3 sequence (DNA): TGTGCCAGCAGAGGAGGATCTCGCTATGGCTACACCTTC. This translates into CASRGGSRYGYTF.